The subject of this entry is one T cell receptor beta chain. The antigen is not known. The data are from a study of cytomegalovirus exposure and HLA in healthy donors. Trimming shortened V by 1 base and J by 10 bases, and 10 bases separated the two germline ends. CDR1 and CDR2 from the germline V gene are SGHAT and FQNNGV. The CDR3 contains 12 residues. The PCR ran on 60 Vbeta and 13 Jbeta primers. TCRdb keeps only in-frame clones here, not all; method: immunoSEQ multiplex PCR. There are about 150,000 clones in the sample; roughly 80% occur only once, and 10% to 15% lies in the top ten. Findings and limits, study-wide: TCR beta V segments were, for the most part, productive about 87% or about 30% of the time in an earlier analysis.

What was sequenced was PBMCs. The rearrangement links TRBV11-2 to TRBJ1-1; D gene uncertain. The TCR was taken from a man aged 25-45 years in good health and CMV-seropositive. Written as DNA, the CDR3 is TGTGCCAGCAGCTTAGTTGGGCAGTCAGCTTTCTTT. Its protein product is CASSLVGQSAFF.